The 15 T cell receptor beta chains presented below share a single source sample, sequenced in a study of blood T cell repertoires in COVID-19. Profiled with immunoSEQ multiplex PCR; TCRdb holds only in-frame clones, not every one. This table has approximately 66,000 clones, over 75% appearing once. What was sequenced was peripheral blood. These receptors came from a man aged 60 to 69 with acute or convalescent COVID-19.

This chain links TRBV3-1 (or the pseudogene TRBV3-2) with TRBJ2-7, with 11 positions matching TRBD1. The germline V gene encodes CDR1 LGHDT and CDR2 YNNKEL (reference sequence). CDR3 length: 16 residues. V lost 5 bases to trimming and J lost 5 bases; unmatched junction nucleotides: 11. CDR3 sequence (DNA): TGTGCCAGCAGCTATTCCGGGACAGGGGGTTTGAACGAGCAGTACTTC. It codes for CASSYSGTGGLNEQYF.

The chain joins TRBV30 to TRBJ1-6; D not resolved. The ends were cut back, 7 bases at V and 5 bases at J, with 12 bases in the middle. CDR1 and CDR2 from the germline V gene are GTSNPN and SVGIG (reference sequence). The CDR3 has 13 amino acids. The CDR3: CASQVSDNSPLHF. CDR3 coding DNA: TGTGCCTCCCAGGTCTCTGATAATTCACCCCTCCACTTT.

V gene TRBV6-2 or TRBV6-3 combines with J gene TRBJ1-4, with D unresolved. CDR1 MNHEY and CDR2 SVGEGT come from the germline V gene. The V and J ends lost 6 bases and 0 bases respectively, with 14 bases between them. The CDR3 has 16 residues. The CDR3 coding sequence is TGTGCCAGCAGCTATCCTAGGAAGGCAACTAATGAAAAACTGTTTTTT. Its translation is CASSYPRKATNEKLFF.

This clone was detected only once. The gene calls are TRBV10-3 and TRBJ2-1; 14 nucleotides align to TRBD2. Germline lookup yields CDR1 ENHRY and CDR2 SYGVKD. V gave up 0 bases and J gave up 6 bases; unmatched junction bases: 4. This CDR3 spans 17 amino acids. The chain's CDR3 is CAISESTSGGESNEQFF. In DNA, the CDR3 is TGTGCCATCAGTGAGTCGACTAGCGGGGGGGAAAGCAATGAGCAGTTCTTC.

The gene calls are TRBV4-1 and TRBJ1-1; 9 bases line up with TRBD1. The CDR3 consists of 13 residues. V shed 0 bases and J 11 bases; nucleotides not matched to a gene: 4. Germline CDR1 reads MGHRA; CDR2 reads YSYEKL. In DNA form, the CDR3 reads TGCGCCAGCAGCCAAGACACAGGGGGCAGTGCTTTCTTT. This codes for CASSQDTGGSAFF.

This sequence joins TRBV5-1 and TRBJ2-2, with a possible D match to TRBD2 (5 bases). V lost 10 bases and J lost 5, with 12 bases in between. CDR1 and CDR2 from the germline V gene are SGHRS and YFSETQ. This CDR3 is 12 amino acids long. CDR3 amino acids: CASPGVTGELFF. The DNA for the CDR3 is TGCGCCTCGCCCGGGGTTACCGGGGAGCTGTTTTTT. Supplemented by reference TRBV5-1 and TRBJ2-2, the full variable domain reads KAGVTQTPRYLIKTRGQQVTLSCSPISGHRSVSWYQQTPGQGLQFLFEYFSETQRNKGNFPGRFSGRQFSNSRSEMNVSTLELGDSALYLCASPGVTGELFFGEGSRLTVL.

The rearrangement joins TRBV6-5 to TRBJ2-6; unclear D gene. The germline V gene has CDR1 MNHEY and CDR2 SVGAGI. The CDR3 runs 13 residues. V was shortened by 7 bases and J by 4 bases, with 8 bases between the two germline ends. As DNA, the CDR3 is TGTGCCAGCACCTCACTCGGGGCCAACGTCCTGACTTTC. Protein sequence: CASTSLGANVLTF.

V usage is TRBV6-2 or TRBV6-3 and J usage is TRBJ2-6; D might be TRBD2 (5 bases). CDR1 MNHEY and CDR2 SVGEGT come from the germline V gene. This CDR3 is built from 20 residues. The V end was cut by 0 bases, the J end by 1 base, with 19 bases between. The CDR3 coding sequence is TGTGCCAGCAGTTACTCGAGAGGGAGCCCTCTCGGATCTGGGGCCAACGTCCTGACTTTC. Its protein product is CASSYSRGSPLGSGANVLTF.

The chain carries TRBV6-6 and TRBJ2-6, with D unresolved. Germline CDR1 MNHNY, CDR2 SVGAGI (reference sequence). V gave up 2 bases and J gave up 0 bases, with 5 bases separating them. The CDR3 covers 15 residues. CDR3 sequence (DNA): TGTGCCAGCAGTTACCAGGACTCTGGGGCCAACGTCCTGACTTTC. It yields the protein CASSYQDSGANVLTF.

The rearrangement links TRBV16 to TRBJ2-1; tentative D call: TRBD2 (5 bases). The CDR3 is made up of 12 amino acids. Germline CDR1 KGHSY, CDR2 FQNENV. Trimming removed 3 bases from V and 12 bases from J, with 12 bases in between. CDR3 bases: TGTGCCAGCAGCCAGAACGGAGGTCGGCAGTTCTTC. Protein: CASSQNGGRQFF. The whole variable domain, filled in from reference TRBV16 and TRBJ2-1, reads GEEVAQTPKHLVRGEGQKAKLYCAPIKGHSYVFWYQQVLKNEFKFLISFQNENVFDETGMPKERFSAKCLPNSPCSLEIQATKLEDSAVYFCASSQNGGRQFFGPGTRLTVL.

The V call is TRBV2, the J call TRBJ2-3; D remains unclear. The CDR3 is 12 amino acids. CDR1 is SNHLY, CDR2 FYNNEI, per germline. The V end was cut by 7 bases, the J end by 6 bases, with 11 bases between. As DNA, the CDR3 is TGTGCCAGCATGGAGATTTCCGATACGCAGTATTTT. It yields the protein CASMEISDTQYF.

The gene calls are TRBV9 and TRBJ1-2, with 7 positions matching TRBD1. Looked up from germline, CDR1 is SGDLS and CDR2 is YYNGEE. CDR3 length: 15 residues. The J segment lost 13 bases and the V segment lost 4 bases, leaving 19 bases of the junction unmatched. In DNA form, the CDR3 reads TGTGCCAGCAGCACCACGGACAGGCCTTCTATGGGGGCCACCTTC. Amino acid sequence: CASSTTDRPSMGATF. Full variable domain (remainder filled in from reference TRBV9 and TRBJ1-2): DSGVTQTPKHLITATGQRVTLRCSPRSGDLSVYWYQQSLDQGLQFLIQYYNGEERAKGNILERFSAQQFPDLHSELNLSSLELGDSALYFCASSTTDRPSMGATFGSGTRLTVV.

CDR3 in amino acids: CASLNRGNQPQHF. CDR3 nucleotide sequence: TGTGCCAGCCTTAACAGGGGGAATCAGCCCCAGCATTTT. This rearrangement joins TRBV28 to TRBJ1-5; 8 bases align to TRBD1. This CDR3 spans 13 amino acids. Germline loops: CDR1 MDHEN, CDR2 SYDVKM. V dropped 8 bases and J dropped 4; count of bases not matched to a gene: 4.

The chain joins TRBV5-6 to TRBJ1-2, with 7 bases that match TRBD1. Trimming at V came to 0 bases and at J to 8 bases, leaving 4 bases not matched to a gene. The CDR3 length is 13 residues. Germline-derived CDR1 and CDR2 are SGHDT and YYEEEE. CDR3 sequence reads: CASSLAGTDGYTF. For the CDR3, the DNA is TGTGCCAGCAGCTTGGCTGGGACAGACGGCTACACCTTC.

The chain joins TRBV30 to TRBJ2-7; 9 positions agree with TRBD1. The CDR3 runs to 14 residues. The germline V gene has CDR1 GTSNPN and CDR2 SVGIG (reference sequence). V lost 1 base and J lost 3; bases outside the gene matches: 4. In DNA form, the CDR3 reads TGTGCCTGGAGTGATACAGGGGGCGTCTACGAGCAGTACTTC. Encoded protein: CAWSDTGGVYEQYF.